The 21 T cell receptor beta chains below come from one sample, sequenced in a study of blood T cell repertoires in COVID-19. Profiled with immunoSEQ multiplex PCR; TCRdb holds only in-frame clones, not every one. Among 150,000 to 180,000 clones listed, about 88% were seen once. Sequencing input: peripheral blood. The receptors originated from a woman aged 60-75 years with COVID-19, enrolled during active disease.

The chain uses TRBV30 and TRBJ2-7; the D gene is possibly TRBD2 (6 bases). This CDR3 is 14 amino acids long. V was shortened by 0 bases and J by 6 bases, with 15 bases between the two germline ends. The germline gives CDR1 GTSNPN, CDR2 SVGIG (reference sequence). The CDR3 nucleotides are TGTGCCTGGAGTGTTGGGGGACTGCTCTCCGAGCAGTACGTC. Protein: CAWSVGGLLSEQYV.

The rearrangement links TRBV6-4 to TRBJ1-1; D perhaps matches TRBD1 (5 bases). The CDR3 covers 13 residues. Germline V gene sequence: CDR1 MRHNA, CDR2 SNTAGT. Deletions cut 0 bases from V and 6 bases from J, with 8 bases between. CDR3 sequence reads: CASSDSGGAEAFF. CDR3 in DNA: TGTGCCAGCAGTGACTCAGGAGGGGCTGAAGCTTTCTTT.

This clone was counted once. The rearrangement links TRBV7-6 to TRBJ1-5, with TRBD1 identical over 7 bases. This CDR3 spans 15 amino acids. V lost 1 base, J lost 3 bases, and 3 bases stayed unmatched. Germline values: CDR1 SGHVS, CDR2 FNYEAQ. In DNA form, the CDR3 reads TGTGCCAGCAGCTTAGACAGGGGTGACAATCAGCCCCAGCATTTT. It specifies CASSLDRGDNQPQHF.

The chain links TRBV11-2 to TRBJ2-1, with 8 bases lining up with TRBD1. Per the germline V gene, CDR1 is SGHAT and CDR2 is FQNNGV. V shed 1 base and J 3 bases; nucleotides not matched to a gene: 2. CDR3 size: 15 residues. CDR3 residues: CASSLGQGNYNEQFF. CDR3 in DNA: TGTGCCAGCAGCTTAGGACAGGGGAACTACAATGAGCAGTTCTTC.

V is TRBV6-1 and J is TRBJ1-3; D gene uncertain. Germline loops: CDR1 MNHNS, CDR2 SASEGT. The CDR3 is 15 residues long. Between the trimmed V and J ends, which lost 3 bases and 4 bases, there was a span of 13 bases. The CDR3 here is CASSEFEGLGNTIYF. The CDR3 region has the DNA TGTGCCAGCAGTGAGTTCGAGGGATTGGGAAACACCATATATTTT.

V and J are TRBV6-1 and TRBJ1-2, with 7 bases matching TRBD1. The germline gives CDR1 MNHNS, CDR2 SASEGT. CDR3 size: 14 residues. Germline trimming cut 1 base from V and 7 bases from J; bases unmatched to any gene: 6. The CDR3 loop reads CASSEGGSGGGYTF. CDR3 sequence (DNA): TGTGCCAGCAGTGAAGGAGGGTCAGGGGGTGGCTACACCTTC.

The gene calls are TRBV6-1 and TRBJ2-1; TRBD2 is a possible D gene (5 bases). The CDR3 has 13 amino acids. Trimming cost V 1 base and J 8 bases, with 9 bases left between them. The V gene's germline CDR1 is MNHNS and CDR2 SASEGT. The CDR3 is CASSEGLGDEQFF. CDR3 in DNA: TGTGCCAGCAGTGAAGGTTTGGGAGATGAGCAGTTCTTC.

The rearrangement uses TRBV7-9 and TRBJ2-1; a possible D gene is TRBD2 (6 bases). This CDR3 contains 15 residues. The germline CDR1 and CDR2 sequences are SEHNR and FQNEAQ (reference sequence). Trimming pared 5 bases from V and 3 bases from J, leaving 14 bases between. CDR3 DNA: TGTGCCAGCAGCCCAGGACTACGGATCTACAATGAGCAGTTCTTC. This sequence encodes CASSPGLRIYNEQFF.

The J gene is TRBJ1-6, the V gene TRBV7-8, with a possible D match to TRBD1 (6 bases). Germline V gene sequence: CDR1 SGHVS, CDR2 FQNEAQ. Trimming removed 3 bases from V and 8 bases from J, with 17 bases in between. The CDR3 extends over 16 amino acids. CDR3 residues: CASSFRSRGHYSPLHF. CDR3 in DNA: TGTGCCAGCAGCTTTCGGAGCAGGGGCCACTATTCACCCCTCCACTTT.

The chain employs TRBV6-5 and TRBJ1-1; TRBD1 aligns across 7 bases. The CDR3 contains 14 residues. V lost 8 bases to trimming and J lost 4 bases; unmatched junction nucleotides: 10. Germline CDR1 reads MNHEY; CDR2 reads SVGAGI. The CDR3 region is CASRQGVFGTEAFF. The CDR3, as DNA: TGTGCCAGCCGACAGGGCGTATTTGGCACTGAAGCTTTCTTT.

V and J are TRBV25-1 and TRBJ1-1; 7 nucleotides line up with TRBD1. V lost 6 bases to trimming and J lost 2 bases; unmatched junction nucleotides: 12. Per germline, CDR1 MGHDK and CDR2 SYGVNS. This CDR3 region has 16 residues. The CDR3 region is CASSLGIHRGNTEAFF. DNA for the CDR3: TGTGCCAGCAGCCTGGGTATTCACAGGGGTAACACTGAAGCTTTCTTT.

Comments on this clone: Compared with germline, one end of the junction differs, possibly owing to a read error. The chain recombines TRBV7-8 with TRBJ1-3; D unresolved. The length of the CDR3 is 15 residues. From germline, CDR1 is SGHVS and CDR2 FQNEAQ. The CDR3 DNA follows: TGTGCCAGCAGCCTAGCCGGGGATCCTGGAAACACCATATATTTT. It is translated as CASSLAGDPGNTIYF.

This clone was seen only once. The CDR3 nucleotides read TGTGCCAGCAGTGAAGGGAGAGAGACCCAGTACTTC. Protein product: CASSEGRETQYF. This sequence joins TRBV6-1 and TRBJ2-5; D remains unclear. CDR1 and CDR2 from the germline V gene are MNHNS and SASEGT. The V gene lost 1 base and the J gene lost 4 bases, with 4 bases spanning the gap. The CDR3 runs to 12 residues.

The chain recombines TRBV29-1 with TRBJ1-2; maybe TRBD1 (5 bases). CDR3 size: 12 residues. V dropped 6 bases and J dropped 5 bases, with 13 bases sitting between them. Germline loops: CDR1 SQVTM, CDR2 ANQGSEA. The CDR3 loop reads CSVTDRLYGYTF. The CDR3 nucleotides are TGCAGCGTGACAGATAGACTTTATGGCTACACCTTC.

The V and J genes are TRBV10-2 and TRBJ2-1, with 7 bases aligning to TRBD1. Germline lookup yields CDR1 WSHSY and CDR2 SAAADI. The CDR3 is made up of 16 amino acids. V lost 6 bases and J lost 8; bases outside the gene matches: 16. CDR3 in amino acids: CASSPEGAGARHEQFF. CDR3 coding DNA: TGCGCCAGCAGCCCCGAGGGGGCGGGTGCTAGGCATGAGCAGTTCTTC.

This clone was counted once. The V and J genes are TRBV30 and TRBJ1-6; 7 nucleotides align to TRBD1. The CDR3 has 15 residues. Losses at the gene ends were 1 base for V and 10 bases for J; bases not matched to a gene: 10. The germline V gene encodes CDR1 GTSNPN and CDR2 SVGIG (reference sequence). The CDR3 protein is CAWSARVGTDSPLHF. DNA for the CDR3: TGTGCCTGGAGTGCGAGGGTCGGGACAGACTCACCCCTCCACTTT.

The chain combines TRBV5-4 with TRBJ1-2; 8 positions agree with TRBD1. Looked up from germline, CDR1 is SGHNT and CDR2 is YYREEE (reference sequence). This CDR3 comprises 15 residues. The V and J ends lost 4 bases and 1 base, in that order; junction bases with no gene match: 6. In DNA form, the CDR3 reads TGTGCCAGCAGCATAGGGACAGGACTTAACTATGGCTACACCTTC. It encodes CASSIGTGLNYGYTF.

This chain links TRBV5-6 with TRBJ1-5; D not certain. From germline, CDR1 is SGHDT and CDR2 YYEEEE. Trimming took 1 base from V and 3 from J, leaving 17 bases between them. The CDR3 is 17 amino acids. Written as DNA, the CDR3 is TGTGCCAGCAGCTTGCTGTCGGACTCCGGACTCAATCAGCCCCAGCATTTT. Translated: CASSLLSDSGLNQPQHF.

This chain links TRBV3-1 (or the pseudogene TRBV3-2) with TRBJ1-4; TRBD1 matches at 10 bases. The CDR3 spans 15 residues. The V segment lost 1 base and the J segment 7 bases; nucleotides outside the gene matches: 3. Germline lookup yields CDR1 LGHDT and CDR2 YNNKEL (reference sequence). The CDR3, as DNA: TGTGCCAGCAGCCAAGGGACAGGGGGGAGTGAAAAACTGTTTTTT. It encodes CASSQGTGGSEKLFF.

Only one count was recorded for this clone. CDR3 sequence (DNA): TGTGCCACCAGCTTCGGACTAGCGAGTGGTGAGCAGTTCTTC. Amino acids: CATSFGLASGEQFF. This chain joins TRBV15 and TRBJ2-1, with 9 bases aligning to TRBD2. The trim removed 5 bases at V and 9 bases at J, leaving 8 bases unmatched. The CDR3 extends over 14 amino acids. Germline CDR1 and CDR2: LNHNV and YYDKDF (reference sequence).

V gene TRBV19 combines with J gene TRBJ1-2; 8 bases map to TRBD1. V was pared by 1 base and J by 4 bases, with 5 bases of the junction left unmatched. The CDR3 runs to 15 residues. The germline V gene encodes CDR1 LNHDA and CDR2 SQIVND (reference sequence). CDR3 protein: CASSIVAGQVYGYTF. In nucleotides, the CDR3 is TGTGCCAGTAGTATAGTGGCGGGACAGGTCTATGGCTACACCTTC.